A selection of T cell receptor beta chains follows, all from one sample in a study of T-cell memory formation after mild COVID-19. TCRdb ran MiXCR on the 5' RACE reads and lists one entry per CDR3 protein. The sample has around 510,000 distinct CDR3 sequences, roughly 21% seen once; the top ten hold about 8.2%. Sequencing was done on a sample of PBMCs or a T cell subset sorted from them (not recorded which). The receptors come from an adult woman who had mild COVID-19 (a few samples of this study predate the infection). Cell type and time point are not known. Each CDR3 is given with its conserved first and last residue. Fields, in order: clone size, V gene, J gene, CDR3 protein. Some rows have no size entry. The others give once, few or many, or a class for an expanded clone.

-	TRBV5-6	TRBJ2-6	CASSPRDRLSGANVLTF
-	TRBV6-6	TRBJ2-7	CASRLTSGHYEQYF
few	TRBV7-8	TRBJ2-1	CASSLREHNEQFF
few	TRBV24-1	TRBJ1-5	CATSDGGGKGNQPQHF
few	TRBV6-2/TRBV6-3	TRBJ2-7	CASSREQGYEQYF
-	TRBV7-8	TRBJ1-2	CASSLAGQIYGYTF
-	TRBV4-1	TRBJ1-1	CASSLPREAFF
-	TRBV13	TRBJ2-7	CASSLRDIDHEQYF
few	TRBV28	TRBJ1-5	CASSSLRELSPPQHF
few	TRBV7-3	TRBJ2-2	CASSLGWTGNTGELFF
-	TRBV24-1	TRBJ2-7	CATSDHYEQYF
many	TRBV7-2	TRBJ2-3	CASSPPGVRDTQYF
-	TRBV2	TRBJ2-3	CASSEVADTQYF
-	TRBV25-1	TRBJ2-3	CASSERGGGADTQYF
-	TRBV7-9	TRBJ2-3	CASSTTTSVPDTQYF
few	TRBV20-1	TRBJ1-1	CSARERGAPEAFF